These 22 T cell receptor beta chains were all obtained from the same sample, sequenced in a study of blood T cells in healthy people across ages. Primers used in a second PCR of about 6 to 12 cycles were a sample-barcoded 5' primer and a J-beta primer mix. MiXCR, run by TCRdb on the 5' RACE reads, gives a single entry per CDR3 protein. The repertoire includes around 780,000 distinct CDR3 sequences, 45% to 70% of them detected once, and about a quarter sits in the top ten. Sequences were obtained from blood. These receptors came from a middle-aged man in good health.

The V gene is TRBV6-1, the J gene TRBJ1-2; a possible D gene is TRBD1 (6 bases). Looked up from germline, CDR1 is MNHNS and CDR2 is SASEGT. The CDR3 has 14 amino acids. V lost 3 bases, J lost 8 bases, and 16 bases lay in between. In DNA, the CDR3 is TGTGCCAGCAGTGACCTACAGGGAATGAACGGCTACACCTTC. It is translated as CASSDLQGMNGYTF.

This chain uses TRBV12-3 or TRBV12-4 with TRBJ2-1; TRBD1 agrees at 8 bases. This CDR3 is 18 amino acids long. The V gene end was trimmed by 0 bases and the J gene end by 2 bases; junction bases not matched to a gene: 9. CDR3: CASSLAGAGTGPYNEQFF. The CDR3 nucleotides read TGTGCCAGCAGTTTAGCGGGAGCCGGGACAGGACCCTACAATGAGCAGTTCTTC.

The V and J genes are TRBV7-9 and TRBJ1-5; unclear D gene. The CDR3 spans 12 residues. Germline CDR1 is SEHNR and CDR2 is FQNEAQ (reference sequence). Trimming removed 8 bases at V and 2 bases at J, with 7 bases between. Written as DNA, the CDR3 is TGTGCCAGCCAGTCGGGCAATCAGCCCCAGCATTTT. Residues: CASQSGNQPQHF.

This clonotype was found many times. The rearrangement uses TRBV12-3 or TRBV12-4 and TRBJ2-5; a weak D match, TRBD1 (6 bases). CDR3 size: 13 residues. Trimming pared 3 bases from V and 2 bases from J, leaving 7 bases between. This CDR3 reads CASSLGHQETQYF. As DNA, the CDR3 is TGTGCCAGCAGTTTGGGACATCAAGAGACCCAGTACTTC.

The J gene is TRBJ2-3, the V gene TRBV24-1; 7 bases are shared with TRBD2. Germline V gives CDR1 KGHDR, CDR2 SFDVKD. The CDR3 covers 17 residues. The V and J ends lost 7 bases and 0 bases, in that order; junction bases with no gene match: 12. The CDR3 is CATRPSGEGISTDTQYF. The CDR3 DNA sequence: TGTGCCACCAGACCGAGCGGGGAAGGTATTAGCACAGATACGCAGTATTTT.

The V gene is TRBV10-3, the J gene TRBJ1-6; 11 nucleotides align to TRBD1. V lost 6 bases, J lost 7 bases, and 8 bases stayed unmatched. The V gene's germline CDR1 is ENHRY and CDR2 SYGVKD. This CDR3 has 16 amino acids. Here the CDR3 reads CAIRWDGQGANSPLHF. In DNA form, the CDR3 reads TGTGCCATCAGATGGGACGGACAGGGGGCAAATTCACCCCTCCACTTT.

This clonotype has only one observation. The chain joins TRBV9 to TRBJ1-6, with 7 bases aligning to TRBD1. There are 15 residues in the CDR3. The germline V gene encodes CDR1 SGDLS and CDR2 YYNGEE. V dropped 3 bases and J dropped 6; count of bases not matched to a gene: 6. This CDR3 reads CASSASDRINSPLHF. In nucleotides, the CDR3 is TGTGCCAGCAGCGCCTCGGACAGGATTAATTCACCCCTCCACTTT.

The chain couples TRBV4-2 to TRBJ2-3; D gene ambiguous. Trimming pared 0 bases from V and 2 bases from J, leaving 12 bases between. The CDR3 has 16 amino acids. Germline V CDR1 and CDR2: LGHNA, YNFKEQ. The CDR3 loop reads CASSQDRDSTTDTQYF. The CDR3 DNA reads as TGTGCCAGCAGCCAAGACCGAGACTCGACCACAGATACGCAGTATTTT.

The chain couples TRBV3-1 to TRBJ1-1; perhaps TRBD1 as D (6 bases). This CDR3 has 14 residues. Between the trimmed V and J ends, which lost 3 bases and 7 bases, there was a span of 15 bases. Per germline, CDR1 LGHDT and CDR2 YNNKEL (reference sequence). The CDR3 is CASSQGHTGREAFF. In DNA, the CDR3 is TGTGCCAGCAGCCAGGGACACACTGGGCGTGAAGCTTTCTTT.

This sequence joins TRBV7-8 and TRBJ1-4; D may be TRBD1 (5 bases). The germline CDR1 and CDR2 sequences are SGHVS and FQNEAQ. This CDR3 has 15 amino acids. Trimming left V 7 bases short and J 8 bases short, with 20 bases between. The DNA for the CDR3 is TGTGCCAGCACCGTAAGGCCGGGACGGGAGGAAAAACTGTTTTTT. Protein: CASTVRPGREEKLFF.

This clonotype was seen a few times. The chain combines TRBV20-1 with TRBJ1-5, with D tentatively TRBD1 (6 bases). The V end was cut by 5 bases, the J end by 5 bases, with 13 bases between. The CDR3 covers 13 residues. CDR1 DFQATT and CDR2 SNEGSKA come from the germline V gene (reference sequence). The CDR3 loop is CSARQDRHQPQHF. CDR3 bases: TGCAGTGCTCGTCAAGACAGGCATCAGCCCCAGCATTTT.

The chain employs TRBV19 and TRBJ2-4; unclear D gene. TRBJ2-5 matches the DNA end more closely, so the J call is doubtful. The V gene's germline CDR1 is LNHDA and CDR2 SQIVND (reference sequence). The CDR3 spans 14 residues. The CDR3 nucleotides read TGTGCCAGTAGTGAATCGGGTTACCAAGAGACCCAGTACTTC. The encoded protein is CASSESGYQETQYF.

The chain uses TRBV7-2 and TRBJ1-5; the D is unclear. V lost 5 bases, J lost 3 bases, and 5 bases lay in between. This CDR3 has 12 residues. The germline gives CDR1 SGHTA, CDR2 FQGNSA. CDR3 in amino acids: CASSVYNQPQHF. The CDR3, as DNA: TGTGCCAGCAGCGTATACAATCAGCCCCAGCATTTT. Drawing the rest from reference TRBV7-2 and TRBJ1-5, the complete variable domain is GAGVSQSPSNKVTEKGKDVELRCDPISGHTALYWYRQSLGQGLEFLIYFQGNSAPDKSGLPSDRFSAERTGGSVSTLTIQRTQQEDSAVYLCASSVYNQPQHFGDGTRLSIL.

This clonotype was detected a few times. The chain couples TRBV9 to TRBJ2-1; D possibly corresponds to TRBD1 (6 bases). The germline CDR1 and CDR2 sequences are SGDLS and YYNGEE. Trimming shortened V by 3 bases and J by 3 bases, and 13 bases separated the two germline ends. The CDR3 length is 15 residues. CDR3 protein: CASSADRDNYNEQFF. The CDR3 coding sequence is TGTGCCAGCAGCGCCGATCGGGACAACTACAATGAGCAGTTCTTC.

This chain joins TRBV2 and TRBJ2-5; 7 positions agree with TRBD1. Germline V gene sequence: CDR1 SNHLY, CDR2 FYNNEI. The trim removed 4 bases at V and 5 bases at J, leaving 10 bases unmatched. This CDR3 spans 15 amino acids. The CDR3 region has the DNA TGTGCCAGCAGTGGGGTTAGAGGGGGCTTCGAGACCCAGTACTTC. This encodes CASSGVRGGFETQYF.

In this sample, this clonotype turned up a few times. The chain uses TRBV3-1 and TRBJ2-3; weak D call: TRBD1 (6 bases). Trimming removed 3 bases from V and 2 bases from J, with 12 bases in between. The V gene's germline CDR1 is LGHDT and CDR2 YNNKEL (reference sequence). The length of the CDR3 is 15 residues. The CDR3 coding sequence is TGTGCCAGCAGCCAGGATACAGGGATCACAGATACGCAGTATTTT. It codes for CASSQDTGITDTQYF.

This chain uses TRBV3-1 with TRBJ2-1; D remains unclear. CDR3 length: 11 residues. The V end lost 6 bases, the J end lost 8 bases, and 8 bases lay between the germline ends. Germline loops: CDR1 LGHDT, CDR2 YNNKEL (reference sequence). The CDR3 DNA reads TGTGCCAGCAGGGACCGAGATGAGCAGTTCTTC. Residues: CASRDRDEQFF.

This clonotype showed up just a few times. The chain has TRBV4-1 and TRBJ2-1; D tentatively fits TRBD1 or TRBD2 (5 bases each). Per the germline V gene, CDR1 is MGHRA and CDR2 is YSYEKL. V dropped 0 bases and J dropped 5 bases, with 17 bases sitting between them. The CDR3 runs 17 residues. CDR3 residues: CASSQDSTGRFDNEQFF. CDR3 coding DNA: TGCGCCAGCAGCCAAGATTCTACGGGACGCTTCGACAATGAGCAGTTCTTC.

V and J are TRBV7-9 and TRBJ2-5; D not certain. Germline CDR1 is SEHNR and CDR2 is FQNEAQ (reference sequence). Trimming stripped 8 bases from V and 2 bases from J, with 12 bases between. CDR3 length equals 13 residues. For the CDR3, the DNA is TGTGCCAGCGGCACGAACGTTCAAGAGACCCAGTACTTC. Amino acids: CASGTNVQETQYF.

For this clonotype: An end of the junction does not agree with germline; a read error may underlie this. The chain uses TRBV27 and TRBJ2-3; no definite D call. The germline V gene has CDR1 MNHEY and CDR2 SMNVEV (reference sequence). This CDR3 is built from 14 residues. CDR3 DNA sequence: TGTGTCAGCAGTTTATCAAGCTTCACAGATACGCAGTATTTT. It encodes CVSSLSSFTDTQYF.

This clonotype was detected many times. The chain combines TRBV27 with TRBJ2-7, with 8 bases fitting TRBD1. Losses at the gene ends were 6 bases for V and 4 bases for J; bases not matched to a gene: 8. The CDR3 covers 14 residues. Germline CDR1 MNHEY, CDR2 SMNVEV (reference sequence). The CDR3 spells CASSPRTGPYEQYF. The CDR3 region has the DNA TGTGCCAGCAGCCCTCGGACAGGGCCTTACGAGCAGTACTTC.

The chain uses TRBV5-1 and TRBJ2-4; D is perhaps TRBD2 (5 bases). The better agreement between TRBJ2-7 and the DNA end casts doubt on the J call. The CDR3 has 15 amino acids. The germline V gene encodes CDR1 SGHRS and CDR2 YFSETQ. DNA for the CDR3: TGCGCCAGCAGCTTGGGAATAGCGTCGACCTACGAGCAGTACTTC. Encoded protein: CASSLGIASTYEQYF.